This T cell receptor beta chain was identified in a study of identical twins. Points from the study as a whole: Abundant cord blood beta clonotypes carried fewer insertions; memory repertoires showed none. The study drew conclusions from cross-sectional statistical analysis, not from following the same donors.

With template switching, a universal primer site was added, and the cDNA carried unique molecular identifiers. TCRdb fed the 5' RACE reads into MiXCR, producing one record per CDR3 protein. The sample has 200,000 to 300,000 distinct CDR3 sequences; about 10% are singletons. Healthy Caucasians were all of the donors. With respect to this clonotype: Its specificity is unknown.

Trimming left V 0 bases short and J 4 bases short, with 17 bases between. Germline CDR1 reads SGHDN; CDR2 reads FVKESK. The CDR3 length is 17 residues. The gene calls are TRBV14 and TRBJ2-3, with D tentatively TRBD2 (5 bases). This receptor was identified in a man aged 45-65 years in good health. Sequenced sample: memory T cells sorted from blood. CDR3 bases: TGTGCCAGCAGCCAAGATCCGTGGGATGGAGGACCAGATACGCAGTATTTT. This codes for CASSQDPWDGGPDTQYF.